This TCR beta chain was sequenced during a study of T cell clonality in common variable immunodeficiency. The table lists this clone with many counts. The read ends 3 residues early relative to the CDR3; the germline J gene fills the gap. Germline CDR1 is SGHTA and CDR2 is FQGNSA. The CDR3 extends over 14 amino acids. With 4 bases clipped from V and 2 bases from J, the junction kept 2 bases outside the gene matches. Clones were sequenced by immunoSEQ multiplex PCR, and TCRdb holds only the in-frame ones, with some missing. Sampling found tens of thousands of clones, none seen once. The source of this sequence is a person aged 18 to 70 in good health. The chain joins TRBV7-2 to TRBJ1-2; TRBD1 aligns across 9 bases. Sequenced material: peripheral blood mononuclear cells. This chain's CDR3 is CASSSQGANYGYTF. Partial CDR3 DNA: TGTGCCAGCAGCTCACAGGGGGCAAACTATGGC.